This T cell receptor (beta chain) comes out of a study of CD8 T cells in ankylosing spondylitis. TCRdb ran MiXCR on the 5' RACE reads and lists one entry per CDR3 protein. The sample holds about 360,000 distinct CDR3 sequences, 20% seen once. Deletions cut 4 bases from V and 2 bases from J, with 11 bases between. Germline V CDR1 and CDR2: MNHNS, SASEGT. The CDR3 extends over 14 amino acids. The study's findings and limits: It appeared that ankylosing spondylitis blood was characterized by a TCR beta motif of several highly homologous variants.

Points on this clonotype: Its antigen is as yet unknown.

This receptor was taken from a male donor with ankylosing spondylitis or in good health (not recorded which). The sequencing sample was made of blood, either unsorted or a sorted T cell fraction (not recorded which). The V and J genes are TRBV6-1 and TRBJ2-5; possible D gene TRBD2, 6 bases. The CDR3 reads CASSGGETQETQYF. CDR3 DNA: TGTGCCAGCAGTGGCGGGGAAACTCAAGAGACCCAGTACTTC.